This TCR beta chain was found in a study of cytomegalovirus exposure and HLA in healthy donors. Germline CDR1 MDHEN, CDR2 SYDVKM. The V and J ends lost 6 bases and 0 bases respectively, with 9 bases between them. This CDR3 is 15 amino acids long. There are a few counts of this clone. It was with 60 Vbeta and 13 Jbeta primers that the PCR ran. Sequencing used immunoSEQ multiplex PCR; TCRdb keeps in-frame clones, though not all of them. The table has about 150,000 clones, roughly 85% seen once. This sequence was found in a middle-aged man in good health and CMV-seronegative. The sample consisted of PBMCs. The chain uses TRBV28 and TRBJ1-6, with D unclear. The CDR3 spells CASRPQSSYNSPLHF. CDR3 coding DNA: TGTGCCAGCAGGCCACAGAGCTCCTATAATTCACCCCTCCACTTT.